This T cell receptor (beta chain) emerged from a study of cytomegalovirus exposure and HLA in healthy donors. Everyone who donated was a healthy bone marrow donor. CDR1 and CDR2 from the germline V gene are SGHNT and YYREEE (reference sequence). V was pared by 4 bases and J by 3 bases, with 8 bases of the junction left unmatched. The CDR3 loop spans 15 amino acids. The PCR had 60 Vbeta and 13 Jbeta primers. TCRdb's table, derived via immunoSEQ multiplex PCR, lists solely in-frame clones and lacks some. The table records more than 90,000 clones, over 60% of them present only once. To note about this clone: The target antigen is unknown.

Study-wide results and caveats: Presence/absence analyses treated sequencing depth as roughly uniform across donors. In a later analysis, several top co-occurrence clusters appeared linked to parvovirus B19, influenza, CMV and Epstein-Barr virus. Cytomegalovirus status was reportedly diagnosed by the classifier with high specificity and sensitivity.

This rearrangement joins TRBV5-4 to TRBJ1-1, with 8 bases aligning to TRBD1. The source is a man aged 30 to 45 in good health and CMV-seropositive. The material sequenced was PBMCs. CDR3 amino acids: CASSHSDRGDTEAFF. CDR3 DNA sequence: TGTGCCAGCAGCCATAGCGACAGGGGCGACACTGAAGCTTTCTTT.